This TCR beta chain was recorded in a study of blood T cell repertoires in COVID-19. Turning to the study itself: Acute and convalescent COVID-19 samples came from the United States, Italy and Spain.

In the original workflow: Amplification with reference gene primers provided the estimates of nucleated cell counts. Profiling relied on immunoSEQ multiplex PCR, and the TCRdb table lists in-frame clones only, not all of them. For V, J and clone size, that table is used; D and trimming come from the DNA. There are over 95,000 clones in the sample; roughly 85% occur only once, and under 4% lies in the top ten. Germline lookup yields CDR1 SGHRS and CDR2 YFSETQ. The CDR3 is made up of 14 amino acids. Trimming left V 0 bases short and J 4 bases short, with 10 bases between. V is TRBV5-1 and J is TRBJ2-5, with D uncertain. This TCR came from a man aged 35-49 years with acute or convalescent COVID-19. Sequencing used peripheral blood. The CDR3 protein is CASSLVASGETQYF. The CDR3 DNA reads TGCGCCAGCAGCTTGGTTGCTTCAGGAGAGACCCAGTACTTC.